These T cell receptor beta chains were read from a single sample in a study of molecular identifiers for immune sequencing clone quantification. Each CDR3 protein is one row after TCRdb ran MiXCR on the PCR reads. The sample lists about 89,000 distinct CDR3 sequences, under 20% occurring once. Material: naive CD8+ T cells from blood, with Jurkat cell RNA spiked in. These receptors were obtained from a human donor in good health. Some libraries in this study had Jurkat cell RNA spiked in. The CDR3 runs from the conserved cysteine through the conserved F or W. Fields, in order: CDR3 length, D gene, V gene, clone size, J gene, CDR3 DNA, CDR3 protein. D genes are given only for firm matches. Clone size appears in some rows only: once, few, many, or a class for an expanded clone.

cdr3_length: 12; d_call: -; v_call: TRBV4-3; clone_size: once; j_call: TRBJ2-5; cdr3_nt: TGCGCCAGCGGAAGCAGGTCAGGGACCCAGTACTTC; cdr3_aa: CASGSRSGTQYF
cdr3_length: 14; d_call: -; v_call: TRBV2; clone_size: many; j_call: TRBJ1-1; cdr3_nt: TGTGCCAGCAGTCCCAATCGGGGGGCCACTGAAGCTTTCTTT; cdr3_aa: CASSPNRGATEAFF
cdr3_length: 15; d_call: -; v_call: TRBV28; clone_size: many; j_call: TRBJ2-2; cdr3_nt: TGTGCCAGCAGTCCACGGACCTACTTCACCGGGGAGCTGTTTTTT; cdr3_aa: CASSPRTYFTGELFF
cdr3_length: 15; d_call: -; v_call: TRBV7-9; clone_size: many; j_call: TRBJ2-3; cdr3_nt: TGTGCCAGCAGCTCCGGCAGGGGTGGTACAGATACGCAGTATTTT; cdr3_aa: CASSSGRGGTDTQYF
cdr3_length: 15; d_call: TRBD1; v_call: TRBV27; clone_size: many; j_call: TRBJ1-1; cdr3_nt: TGTGCCAGCAGTGACCGGGACAGCTTAAACACTGAAGCTTTCTTT; cdr3_aa: CASSDRDSLNTEAFF
cdr3_length: 14; d_call: -; v_call: TRBV19; clone_size: -; j_call: TRBJ2-7; cdr3_nt: TGTGCCAGTAGTCCGTATCCAGGGGCCTACGAGCAGTACTTC; cdr3_aa: CASSPYPGAYEQYF
cdr3_length: 14; d_call: TRBD2; v_call: TRBV28; clone_size: many; j_call: TRBJ2-7; cdr3_nt: TGTGCCAGCAGTTTTTCTAGCGGGAGCAACGAGCAGTACTTC; cdr3_aa: CASSFSSGSNEQYF
cdr3_length: 15; d_call: -; v_call: TRBV2; clone_size: -; j_call: TRBJ1-2; cdr3_nt: TGTGCCAGCAGTGAAGAGTCAGGACGGTACTATGGCCACACCTTC; cdr3_aa: CASSEESGRYYGHTF
cdr3_length: 16; d_call: -; v_call: TRBV9; clone_size: many; j_call: TRBJ2-7; cdr3_nt: TGTGCCAGCAGCGTAGCCGGGGACCCGACGAGCGACGAGCAGTACTTC; cdr3_aa: CASSVAGDPTSDEQYF
cdr3_length: 17; d_call: -; v_call: TRBV3-1; clone_size: -; j_call: TRBJ2-3; cdr3_nt: TGTACCAGCAGCTCCCTCTTGACGGGGCTCAGCACAGATACGCAGTATTTT; cdr3_aa: CTSSSLLTGLSTDTQYF
cdr3_length: 13; d_call: -; v_call: TRBV9; clone_size: many; j_call: TRBJ2-7; cdr3_nt: TGTGCCAGCAGCGAGTCCGGGGGTAACGAGCAGTACTTC; cdr3_aa: CASSESGGNEQYF
cdr3_length: 15; d_call: TRBD1; v_call: TRBV7-9; clone_size: many; j_call: TRBJ2-7; cdr3_nt: TGTGCCAGCAGCCAGAAGGGGTCAGGGGGCGACGAGCAGTACTTC; cdr3_aa: CASSQKGSGGDEQYF
cdr3_length: 13; d_call: TRBD1; v_call: TRBV11-2; clone_size: many; j_call: TRBJ2-7; cdr3_nt: TGTGCCAGCAGCCGGACAGGGAGCCACGAGCAGTACTTC; cdr3_aa: CASSRTGSHEQYF
cdr3_length: 17; d_call: TRBD2; v_call: TRBV7-9; clone_size: many; j_call: TRBJ2-3; cdr3_nt: TGTGCCAGCAGCTCTCTTGATGGGCGGGGGGGAGGAGATACGCAGTATTTT; cdr3_aa: CASSSLDGRGGGDTQYF
cdr3_length: 16; d_call: -; v_call: TRBV4-3; clone_size: -; j_call: TRBJ1-1; cdr3_nt: TGCGCCAGCAGCCAAGATCTATGGGCGGTGAACACTGAAGCTTTCTTT; cdr3_aa: CASSQDLWAVNTEAFF
cdr3_length: 13; d_call: -; v_call: TRBV30; clone_size: many; j_call: TRBJ2-7; cdr3_nt: TGTGCCTGGAGTGTAGCTGGCTTGGGGGAGCAGTACTTC; cdr3_aa: CAWSVAGLGEQYF
cdr3_length: 15; d_call: TRBD2; v_call: TRBV11-2; clone_size: many; j_call: TRBJ2-5; cdr3_nt: TGTGCCAGCAGGCACACTAGCGGGGATTTTCAGACCCAGTACTTC; cdr3_aa: CASRHTSGDFQTQYF
cdr3_length: 16; d_call: -; v_call: TRBV2; clone_size: -; j_call: TRBJ2-7; cdr3_nt: TGTGCCAGCAGTGACCCCGGACCGGGTATAGGGTACGGGCAGTACTTC; cdr3_aa: CASSDPGPGIGYGQYF
cdr3_length: 12; d_call: -; v_call: TRBV30; clone_size: many; j_call: TRBJ1-6; cdr3_nt: TGTGCCTGGATCCATCAGGGCCCGTCCCTCCACTTT; cdr3_aa: CAWIHQGPSLHF
cdr3_length: 13; d_call: TRBD2; v_call: TRBV7-9; clone_size: -; j_call: TRBJ2-7; cdr3_nt: TGTGCCAGCATCATAGCGGGGACCTACGAGCAGTACTTC; cdr3_aa: CASIIAGTYEQYF
cdr3_length: 16; d_call: -; v_call: TRBV5-8; clone_size: many; j_call: TRBJ2-2; cdr3_nt: TGTGCCAGCAGTTGGGACCTTCAGCCCCCCACCGGGGAGCTGTTTTTT; cdr3_aa: CASSWDLQPPTGELFF
cdr3_length: 17; d_call: TRBD2; v_call: TRBV6-5; clone_size: many; j_call: TRBJ2-4; cdr3_nt: TGTGCCAGCAGTCCATTCTCGCGGGGGGATGCCAAAAACATTCAGTACTTC; cdr3_aa: CASSPFSRGDAKNIQYF